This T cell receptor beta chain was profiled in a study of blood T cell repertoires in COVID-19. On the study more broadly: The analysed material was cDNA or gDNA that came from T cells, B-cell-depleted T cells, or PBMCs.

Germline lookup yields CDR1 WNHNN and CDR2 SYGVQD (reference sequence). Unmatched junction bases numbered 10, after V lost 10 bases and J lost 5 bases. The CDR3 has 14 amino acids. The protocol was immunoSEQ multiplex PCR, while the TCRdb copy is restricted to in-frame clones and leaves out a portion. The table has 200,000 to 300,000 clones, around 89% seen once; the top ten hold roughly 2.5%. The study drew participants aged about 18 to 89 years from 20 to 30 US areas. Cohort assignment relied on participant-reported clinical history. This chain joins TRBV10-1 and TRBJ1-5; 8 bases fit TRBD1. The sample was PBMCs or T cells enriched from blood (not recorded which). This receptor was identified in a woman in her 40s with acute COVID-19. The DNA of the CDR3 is TGCGCCAACGCCACCAAGGACAGGGATCAGCCCCAGCATTTT. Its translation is CANATKDRDQPQHF.